The text below deals with one T cell receptor beta chain. This sample is drawn from a study of cytomegalovirus exposure and HLA in healthy donors. The study ran its PCR with 60 Vbeta and 13 Jbeta primers. Libraries were prepared by immunoSEQ multiplex PCR; TCRdb keeps only in-frame clonotypes and omits some of them. The sample has 240,000 or so clones, 82% seen once; the top ten hold 4.5% to 6%. Per the germline V gene, CDR1 is LNHDA and CDR2 is SQIVND (reference sequence). The ends were cut back, 3 bases at V and 0 bases at J, with 20 bases in the middle. The CDR3 sequence is 18 residues long. The sample consisted of PBMCs. The chain employs TRBV19 and TRBJ1-1; D call uncertain. The TCR originated in a middle-aged woman in good health and CMV-seropositive. The DNA of the CDR3 is TGTGCCAGTAGTATCCGAGGAGGGCCTACTCCCATGAACACTGAAGCTTTCTTT. Translation gives CASSIRGGPTPMNTEAFF. The entire variable domain, with the rest obtained from reference TRBV19 and TRBJ1-1, is as follows: DGGITQSPKYLFRKEGQNVTLSCEQNLNHDAMYWYRQDPGQGLRLIYYSQIVNDFQKGDIAEGYSVSREKKESFPLTVTSAQKNPTAFYLCASSIRGGPTPMNTEAFFGQGTRLTVV.